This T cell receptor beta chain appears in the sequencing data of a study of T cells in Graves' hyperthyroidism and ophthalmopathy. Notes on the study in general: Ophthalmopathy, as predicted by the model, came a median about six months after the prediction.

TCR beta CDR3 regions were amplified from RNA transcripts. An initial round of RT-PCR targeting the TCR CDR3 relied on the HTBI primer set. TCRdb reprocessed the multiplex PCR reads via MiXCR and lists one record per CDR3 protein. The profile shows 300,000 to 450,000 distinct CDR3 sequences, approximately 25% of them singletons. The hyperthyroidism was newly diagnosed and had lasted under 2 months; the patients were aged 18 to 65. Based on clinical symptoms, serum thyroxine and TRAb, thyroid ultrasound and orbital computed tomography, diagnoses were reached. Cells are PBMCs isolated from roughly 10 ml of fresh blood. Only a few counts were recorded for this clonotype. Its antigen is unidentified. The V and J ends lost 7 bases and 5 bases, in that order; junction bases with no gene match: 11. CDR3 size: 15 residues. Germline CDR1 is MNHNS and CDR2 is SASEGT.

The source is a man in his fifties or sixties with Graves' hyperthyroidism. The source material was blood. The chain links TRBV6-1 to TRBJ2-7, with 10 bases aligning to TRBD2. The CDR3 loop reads CASKTGPSGRHEQYF. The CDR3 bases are TGTGCCAGCAAGACCGGACCTAGCGGGAGACACGAGCAGTACTTC.